This is a list of T cell receptor beta chains from one sample in a study of OX40 agonist ivuxolimab in advanced cancers. The repertoire was sequenced with immunoSEQ multiplex PCR; TCRdb's copy has only in-frame clones and lacks some. The sample consists of about 46,000 clones, 70% to 90% of them appearing once. The sample in question was CD4+ or CD8+ T cells sorted from blood, obtained in a trial of the OX40 agonist ivuxolimab. The receptors originated from an adult with an advanced solid tumor such as melanoma, head and neck, liver or kidney cancer. CDR3s include the opening cysteine and the closing phenylalanine or tryptophan. A D gene is named only where the DNA matches it firmly. Clone size appears in some rows only: once, few, many, or a class for an expanded clone.

J | D | size | V | length | CDR3 | DNA
TRBJ2-1 | - | once | TRBV27 | 13 | CASGGMALDEQFF | TGTGCCAGCGGGGGGATGGCATTGGATGAGCAGTTCTTC
TRBJ1-2 | - | - | TRBV5-4 | 14 | CASSLYPGDYGYTF | TGTGCCAGCAGCTTGTACCCAGGTGACTATGGCTACACCTTC
TRBJ2-7 | - | - | TRBV27 | 14 | CASSFLGGTYEQYF | TGTGCCAGCAGTTTCTTAGGCGGAACCTACGAGCAGTACTTC
TRBJ2-1 | TRBD1 | - | TRBV5-1 | 15 | CASSLGAPGGDEQFF | TGCGCCAGCAGCTTGGGTGCGCCAGGGGGTGATGAGCAGTTCTTC
TRBJ2-7 | - | - | TRBV28 | 12 | CASSFSGDEQYF | TGTGCCAGCAGTTTCTCTGGGGACGAGCAGTACTTC
TRBJ2-7 | TRBD2 | once | TRBV5-6 | 15 | CASSFGLAGSYEQYF | TGTGCCAGCAGCTTCGGACTAGCGGGCTCCTACGAGCAGTACTTC
TRBJ2-5 | TRBD2 | - | TRBV18 | 20 | CASSPGLAASSPYIQETQYF | TGTGCCAGCTCACCAGGACTAGCGGCCTCCTCTCCGTACATTCAAGAGACCCAGTACTTC
TRBJ1-4 | - | - | TRBV9 | 15 | CASSGLKQGSEKLFF | TGTGCCAGCAGCGGGCTCAAACAGGGTTCAGAAAAACTGTTTTTT
TRBJ1-2 | - | once | TRBV5-8 | 15 | CASSAAGTLYWGYTF | TGTGCCAGCAGCGCGGCGGGCACGCTTTATTGGGGCTACACCTTC
TRBJ2-5 | - | - | TRBV19 | 13 | CASQRDFQETQYF | TGTGCCAGTCAAAGGGACTTCCAAGAGACCCAGTACTTC
TRBJ2-7 | TRBD2 | once | TRBV7-3 | 15 | CASSLTGTSFDEQYF | TGTGCCAGCAGCTTGACCGGGACTAGTTTCGACGAGCAGTACTTC
TRBJ2-3 | - | - | TRBV10-2 | 17 | CASSDEGGPTGTDTQYF | TGCGCCAGCAGTGACGAGGGAGGTCCAACTGGCACAGATACGCAGTATTTT
TRBJ1-4 | TRBD1 | - | TRBV2 | 14 | CASSRQGTNEKLFF | TGTGCCAGCAGCCGACAGGGGACAAATGAAAAACTGTTTTTT
TRBJ1-2 | TRBD1 | - | TRBV9 | 13 | CASKPGTGLGYTF | TGTGCCAGCAAACCCGGGACAGGACTTGGCTACACCTTC
TRBJ1-5 | - | - | TRBV19 | 12 | CASGESNQPQHF | TGTGCCAGTGGGGAGAGCAATCAGCCCCAGCATTTT
TRBJ2-1 | TRBD1 | - | TRBV7-2 | 13 | CASTLDRGVEQFF | TGTGCCAGCACCCTAGACAGGGGGGTTGAGCAGTTCTTC
TRBJ2-7 | TRBD2 | - | TRBV28 | 15 | CATLLREGVSYEQYF | TGTGCCACCTTGTTAAGGGAGGGAGTCTCCTACGAGCAGTACTTC
TRBJ2-7 | TRBD2 | - | TRBV9 | 19 | CASSVSGTSGGPLLYEQYF | TGTGCCAGCAGCGTATCCGGGACTAGCGGAGGCCCCCTCCTATACGAGCAGTACTTC
TRBJ2-7 | - | - | TRBV28 | 13 | CASEYEGSYEQYF | TGTGCCAGCGAATACGAAGGATCCTACGAGCAGTACTTC
TRBJ2-3 | - | - | TRBV30 | 13 | CAWNLGGMNTQYF | TGTGCCTGGAACTTAGGGGGAATGAATACGCAGTATTTT
TRBJ1-4 | - | - | TRBV4-1 | 17 | CASSQDGDIATNEKLFF | TGCGCCAGCAGCCAAGATGGGGACATTGCAACTAATGAAAAACTGTTTTTT
TRBJ1-1 | - | - | TRBV19 | 14 | CASSIPYGNTEAFF | TGTGCCAGTAGTATTCCGTACGGGAACACTGAAGCTTTCTTT
TRBJ2-2 | - | - | TRBV7-9 | 12 | CARTGNTGELFF | TGTGCCAGGACGGGGAACACCGGGGAGCTGTTTTTT
TRBJ2-7 | - | - | TRBV13 | 13 | CASSSGPAYEQYF | TGTGCCAGCAGCTCGGGACCGGCCTACGAGCAGTACTTC
TRBJ1-2 | - | - | TRBV19 | 11 | CASTLGTGYTF | TGTGCCAGTACCCTCGGGACCGGCTACACCTTC
TRBJ2-5 | TRBD1 | - | TRBV6-9 | 15 | CASSYVRGLQETQYF | TGTGCCAGCAGTTACGTGAGGGGGCTTCAAGAGACCCAGTACTTC
TRBJ1-3 | - | - | TRBV20-1 | 11 | CSALKGNTIYF | TGCAGTGCTCTGAAAGGAAACACCATATATTTT
TRBJ1-2 | - | - | TRBV18 | 14 | CASSPPGQQYGYTF | TGTGCCAGCTCACCACCGGGGCAGCAGTATGGCTACACCTTC
TRBJ2-4 | - | - | TRBV29-1 | 15 | CSVVAEGFPKNIQYF | TGCAGCGTTGTAGCTGAGGGATTTCCTAAAAACATTCAGTACTTC
TRBJ2-7 | - | - | TRBV7-6 | 13 | CASSQDSDYEQYF | TGTGCCAGCAGCCAGGACAGTGATTACGAGCAGTACTTC
TRBJ2-1 | TRBD2 | - | TRBV9 | 15 | CASSVVAGGYNEQFF | TGTGCCAGCAGCGTAGTAGCGGGGGGCTACAATGAGCAGTTCTTC
TRBJ2-5 | TRBD2 | - | TRBV4-2 | 16 | CASSQDDLAGEETQYF | TGTGCCAGCAGCCAGGACGATCTAGCGGGGGAAGAGACCCAGTACTTC
TRBJ2-3 | TRBD2 | - | TRBV27 | 15 | CASSFTGPAGGTQYF | TGTGCCAGCAGTTTCACAGGTCCTGCGGGGGGTACGCAGTATTTT
TRBJ2-1 | - | once | TRBV2 | 15 | CASSPPERYYNEQFF | TGTGCCAGCAGCCCCCCCGAGCGGTACTACAATGAGCAGTTCTTC
TRBJ2-1 | TRBD2 | - | TRBV7-9 | 14 | CASSLGLAFDEQFF | TGTGCCAGCAGCCTAGGACTAGCTTTCGATGAGCAGTTCTTC
TRBJ2-7 | TRBD1 | - | TRBV5-5 | 15 | CASSFTTGGSYEQYF | TGTGCCAGCAGCTTCACTACAGGGGGATCCTACGAGCAGTACTTC
TRBJ1-3 | - | - | TRBV29-1 | 14 | CSVEDLALGNTIYF | TGCAGCGTTGAAGATTTGGCACTCGGAAACACCATATATTTT
TRBJ2-7 | - | - | TRBV11-2 | 14 | CASSFRQGTYEQYF | TGTGCCAGCAGCTTCCGTCAGGGAACCTACGAGCAGTACTTC
TRBJ2-1 | - | - | TRBV11-3 | 16 | CASSLRRGVGYNEQFF | TGTGCCAGCAGCTTGAGAAGGGGGGTTGGGTACAATGAGCAGTTCTTC
TRBJ2-5 | TRBD2 | - | TRBV7-8 | 16 | CASSTRGLADQETQYF | TGTGCCAGCAGCACGCGAGGACTAGCGGACCAAGAGACCCAGTACTTC
TRBJ1-5 | - | - | TRBV21-1 | 21 | CASILIGQRTGGPYSNQPQHF | TGTGCCAGCATCCTGATAGGCCAGCGAACAGGGGGACCGTATAGCAATCAGCCCCAGCATTTT
TRBJ2-6 | - | - | TRBV4-3 | 17 | CASSQESWGAGANVLTF | TGCGCCAGCAGCCAAGAGAGCTGGGGGGCTGGGGCCAACGTCCTGACTTTC
TRBJ1-1 | - | once | TRBV25-1 | 11 | CASSEGPLAFF | TGTGCCAGCAGTGAAGGCCCTTTGGCTTTCTTT
TRBJ2-2 | TRBD1 | - | TRBV2 | 16 | CASSEETGVDTGELFF | TGTGCCAGCAGTGAAGAGACAGGGGTGGACACCGGGGAGCTGTTTTTT
TRBJ2-6 | TRBD1 | - | TRBV30 | 17 | CAWSGGTVDSGANVLTF | TGTGCCTGGAGTGGGGGGACAGTCGACTCTGGGGCCAACGTCCTGACTTTC